These T cell receptor beta chains were read from a single sample in a study of regulatory T cells in long-lasting Graves disease. From the multiplex PCR reads, TCRdb called clonotypes with MiXCR, one entry per CDR3 protein. The sample records some 400,000 distinct CDR3 sequences, more than 12% being singletons. The data also belong to a second study, concerning T cells in Graves' hyperthyroidism and ophthalmopathy.

This material consisted of peripheral blood mononuclear cells (PBMCs), taken at new diagnosis, from a patient treated with antithyroid drugs. Receptors originate from a woman younger than 45 with Graves disease. CDR3s include the opening cysteine and the closing phenylalanine or tryptophan. D genes are given only for firm matches. Part of the rows lack a size; the others show once, few, many or a class for expanded clones.

TRBV10-1	TRBD2	many	TRBJ2-1	CASIPPGLAGGKGDNEQFF	TGCGCCAGCATACCCCCGGGACTAGCGGGAGGGAAGGGGGACAATGAGCAGTTCTTC
TRBV28	NA	many	TRBJ2-1	CASSLYSSVLEFF	TGTGCCAGCAGTTTGTACTCTAGCGTTCTTGAGTTCTTC
TRBV4-1	NA	many	TRBJ1-6	CASSQYGSLDSPLHF	TGCGCCAGCAGCCAATACGGCAGTCTGGACTCACCCCTCCACTTT
TRBV29-1	TRBD2	NA	TRBJ2-7	CSVEEGSSGTYEQYF	TGCAGCGTTGAAGAGGGGTCTAGCGGAACCTACGAGCAGTACTTC
TRBV28	TRBD2	many	TRBJ2-3	CASSLRGSGNADTQYF	TGTGCCAGCAGTTTAAGGGGTAGCGGGAACGCAGATACGCAGTATTTT
TRBV20-1	NA	NA	TRBJ2-1	CSALGVSSYNEQFF	TGCAGTGCTTTAGGTGTTTCCTCCTACAATGAGCAGTTCTTC
TRBV11-2	TRBD2	many	TRBJ2-1	CASSSSGTSGSNEQFF	TGTGCCAGCAGCTCGTCGGGGACTAGCGGGAGCAATGAGCAGTTCTTC
TRBV13	TRBD2	NA	TRBJ2-1	CASSPNKGAGVADEQFF	TGCGCCAGCAGCCCCAATAAGGGAGCGGGAGTAGCAGATGAGCAGTTCTTC
TRBV28	NA	many	TRBJ2-7	CASSEGPAREQYF	TGTGCCAGCAGTGAGGGACCAGCTCGCGAGCAGTACTTC
TRBV28	TRBD2	NA	TRBJ2-5	CASSFRGGGTQYF	TGTGCCAGCAGTTTTCGGGGGGGAGGGACCCAGTACTTC
TRBV4-2	NA	many	TRBJ2-1	CASSQDGASQFF	TGTGCCAGCAGCCAAGATGGGGCCTCTCAGTTCTTC